This record looks at one TCR beta chain sequence and its context. The antigen is not known. Trimming removed 3 bases at V and 1 base at J, with 16 bases between. Germline values: CDR1 LNHNV, CDR2 YYDKDF (reference sequence). This CDR3 is 17 amino acids long. Intraepithelial lymphocytes and lamina propria lymphocytes were released through processing of graft tissue. This entry comes from a study of graft-versus-host responses after intestinal transplantation. Study-level points and caveats: Patients with graft-donor T cell macrochimerism had high graft-versus-host to host-versus-graft clonal ratios in allografts.

Sequencing used immunoSEQ multiplex PCR; TCRdb keeps in-frame clones, though not all of them. The sample includes just under 1,100 clones, over 60% seen only once; the top ten take 7.5% to 9%. The receptor was derived from a human patient who received an intestinal transplant, so some T cells may come from the graft donor. V is TRBV15 and J is TRBJ1-5, with TRBD1 as a possible D gene (5 bases). The sequencing used ileum tissue, collected 7 days after intestinal transplantation. DNA of the CDR3: TGTGCCACCAGCAGGTCAGGGCTCAGGATCAGCAATCAGCCCCAGCATTTT. This gives the protein CATSRSGLRISNQPQHF.